A single sample is the source of the 18 T cell receptor beta chains below, sequenced in a study of control samples from healthy donors and cancer patients. TCRdb keeps only in-frame clones here, not all; method: immunoSEQ multiplex PCR. The table shows under 200,000 clones, with roughly 94% occurring only once. Sequencing was done on a sample of PBMCs. All receptors come from a man between 60 and 70 years old with colorectal cancer.

The rearrangement joins TRBV7-8 to TRBJ2-7; TRBD1 might be the D (6 bases). This CDR3 spans 13 amino acids. The germline V and J ends were trimmed by 6 bases and 4 bases, with 13 bases remaining between them. Germline CDR1 reads SGHVS; CDR2 reads FQNEAQ. The CDR3 loop is CASRPDQGYEQYF. DNA of the CDR3: TGTGCCAGCAGGCCGGACCAGGGGTACGAGCAGTACTTC. Based on the CDR3 plus reference TRBV7-8 and TRBJ2-7, the full variable domain is GAGVSQSPRYKVAKRGQDVALRCDPISGHVSLFWYQQALGQGPEFLTYFQNEAQLDKSGLPSDRFFAERPEGSVSTLKIQRTQQEDSAVYLCASRPDQGYEQYFGPGTRLTVT.

This clone was counted a single time. V usage is TRBV5-4 and J usage is TRBJ2-1, with D possibly being TRBD1 or TRBD2 (6 bases each). This CDR3 comprises 15 residues. Trimming pared 2 bases from V and 5 bases from J, leaving 14 bases between. The germline V gene has CDR1 SGHNT and CDR2 YYREEE (reference sequence). The CDR3 DNA reads TGTGCCAGCAGCTTCGGCCAGGGGAGGCACAATGAGCAGTTCTTC. It encodes CASSFGQGRHNEQFF.

The V call is TRBV27, the J call TRBJ2-7; the D call may be TRBD1 or TRBD2 (5 bases each). The CDR3 totals 13 residues. Germline-derived CDR1 and CDR2 are MNHEY and SMNVEV (reference sequence). V was shortened by 2 bases and J by 6 bases, with 11 bases between the two germline ends. The CDR3 DNA follows: TGTGCCAGCAGTTTACTGCAGGGACGCGAGCAGTACTTC. It codes for CASSLLQGREQYF.

The genes are TRBV5-1 and TRBJ2-6; D is uncertain. The germline V gene encodes CDR1 SGHRS and CDR2 YFSETQ. The CDR3 runs to 14 residues. Trimming cost V 6 bases and J 2 bases, with 9 bases left between them. The CDR3 DNA is TGCGCCAGCATCCGAGCTACTGGGGCCAACGTCCTGACTTTC. The encoded protein is CASIRATGANVLTF.

The chain recombines TRBV2 with TRBJ1-6; a possible D gene is TRBD1 (5 bases). Trimming took off 5 bases at V and 6 bases at J, with 11 bases between the two ends. Looked up from germline, CDR1 is SNHLY and CDR2 is FYNNEI. The CDR3 sequence is 14 residues long. The DNA of the CDR3 is TGTGCCAGCAGTATTCTCCAGGGTAATTCACCCCTCCACTTT. This gives the protein CASSILQGNSPLHF.

J is TRBJ1-1 and V is TRBV6-5, with D hard to call. Germline V gene lookup returns CDR1 MNHEY and CDR2 SVGAGI. CDR3 size: 14 residues. V lost 6 bases and J lost 2, with 13 bases in between. DNA of the CDR3: TGTGCCAGCAGAGTGGACGGAGCAAACACTGAAGCTTTCTTT. Amino acids: CASRVDGANTEAFF.

The chain uses TRBV18 and TRBJ1-6; weak D call: TRBD1 (5 bases). Germline CDR1 and CDR2: KGHSH and LQKENI. The CDR3 spans 16 residues. V gave up 0 bases and J gave up 6 bases, with 12 bases separating them. The CDR3 coding sequence is TGTGCCAGCTCACCACCGGTTGGGGGGGGTAATTCACCCCTCCACTTT. Encoded protein: CASSPPVGGGNSPLHF.

The J gene is TRBJ2-7, the V gene TRBV20-1; 8 bases map to TRBD1. The CDR3 totals 11 residues. Trimming at V came to 6 bases and at J to 5 bases, leaving 3 bases not matched to a gene. CDR1 DFQATT and CDR2 SNEGSKA come from the germline V gene (reference sequence). CDR3 amino acids: CSAPDRDEQYF. The CDR3 coding sequence is TGCAGTGCCCCGGACAGGGACGAGCAGTACTTC.

The chain is built from TRBV29-1 and TRBJ1-1; 8 nucleotides agree with TRBD1. The CDR3 has 12 residues. Losses at the gene ends were 5 bases for V and 4 bases for J; bases not matched to a gene: 3. Germline V gene data show CDR1 as SQVTM and CDR2 as ANQGSEA. The CDR3 loop is CSVYRGSTEAFF. The CDR3 region has the DNA TGCAGCGTTTACAGGGGGAGCACTGAAGCTTTCTTT.

This clone occurred once. The rearrangement uses TRBV7-2 and TRBJ1-6; D remains ambiguous. With 0 bases removed from V and 9 bases from J, the gap between germline ends came to 12 bases. Per the germline V gene, CDR1 is SGHTA and CDR2 is FQGNSA. The CDR3 runs 15 residues. CDR3 sequence reads: CASSLAGGDASPLHF. For the CDR3, the DNA is TGTGCCAGCAGCTTAGCGGGTGGAGACGCTTCACCCCTCCACTTT.

J is TRBJ2-1 and V is TRBV4-3, with D tentatively TRBD1 or TRBD2 (5 bases each). Germline lookup yields CDR1 LGHNA and CDR2 YSLEER. The CDR3 has 17 residues. Trimming removed 0 bases from V and 2 bases from J, with 14 bases in between. CDR3 nucleotides: TGCGCCAGCAGCCAAGAGGGGCTAGCCCTAACCTACAATGAGCAGTTCTTC. Translation gives CASSQEGLALTYNEQFF.

The CDR3 spells CASSEEGGLGQPQHF. The CDR3, as DNA: TGTGCCAGCAGTGAAGAAGGGGGGCTAGGGCAGCCCCAGCATTTT. This rearrangement joins TRBV6-1 to TRBJ1-5; a possible D gene is TRBD1 (6 bases). V was shortened by 1 base and J by 7 bases, with 14 bases between the two germline ends. In germline, CDR1 is MNHNS, CDR2 SASEGT. The CDR3 loop spans 15 amino acids.

This rearrangement joins TRBV7-6 to TRBJ2-3, with D possibly called TRBD1 or TRBD2 (7 bases each). V dropped 5 bases and J dropped 3 bases, with 12 bases sitting between them. The germline V gene has CDR1 SGHVS and CDR2 FNYEAQ. CDR3 length equals 14 residues. The chain's CDR3 is CASSLQGGTDTQYF. CDR3 nucleotides: TGTGCCAGCAGCCTCCAGGGGGGGACAGATACGCAGTATTTT. The variable domain in full, completed from reference TRBV7-6 and TRBJ2-3, reads GAGVSQSPRYKVTKRGQDVALRCDPISGHVSLYWYRQALGQGPEFLTYFNYEAQQDKSGLPNDRFSAERPEGSISTLTIQRTEQRDSAMYRCASSLQGGTDTQYFGPGTRLTVL.

The CDR3 protein is CASSMREGNTEAFF. The CDR3, as DNA: TGTGCCAGTAGTATGCGAGAAGGGAACACTGAAGCTTTCTTT. V and J are TRBV19 and TRBJ1-1; D gene ambiguous. CDR1 LNHDA and CDR2 SQIVND come from the germline V gene (reference sequence). Trimming removed 3 bases from V and 1 base from J, with 9 bases in between. The CDR3 is made up of 14 amino acids.

In DNA form, the CDR3 reads TGCGCCAGCAGCTTAACAGGACCCACCTACGAGCAGTACTTC. It is translated as CASSLTGPTYEQYF. The V gene is TRBV5-1, the J gene TRBJ2-7; D is perhaps TRBD1 (5 bases). The CDR3 contains 14 residues. The V end was cut by 2 bases, the J end by 2 bases, with 11 bases between. The germline V gene encodes CDR1 SGHRS and CDR2 YFSETQ.

V gene TRBV5-1 combines with J gene TRBJ1-6; a weak D match, TRBD1 (5 bases). This CDR3 comprises 14 residues. V lost 3 bases, J lost 8 bases, and 12 bases lay in between. Germline CDR1 and CDR2: SGHRS and YFSETQ. This chain's CDR3 is CASSSGTAHSPLHF. In nucleotides, the CDR3 is TGCGCCAGCAGCTCCGGGACGGCCCATTCACCCCTCCACTTT.

The chain joins TRBV9 to TRBJ2-3, with 11 positions matching TRBD2. V dropped 8 bases and J dropped 2; count of bases not matched to a gene: 4. This CDR3 is 14 amino acids long. The germline V gene encodes CDR1 SGDLS and CDR2 YYNGEE. The CDR3 coding sequence is TGTGCCAGGCTAGCGGGGGGCCTCACAGATACGCAGTATTTT. Its translation is CARLAGGLTDTQYF.

In this sample, this clone turned up a few times. This sequence joins TRBV7-2 and TRBJ2-1, with 8 bases fitting TRBD2. Looked up from germline, CDR1 is SGHTA and CDR2 is FQGNSA. The length of the CDR3 is 15 residues. The J segment lost 0 bases and the V segment lost 5 bases, leaving 3 bases of the junction unmatched. The CDR3 DNA follows: TGTGCCAGCAGCAAACTAGCGGACTCCTACAATGAGCAGTTCTTC. It translates to CASSKLADSYNEQFF.